This passage covers 23 T cell receptor beta chains from one sample sequenced in a study of Ad26.COV2.S vaccination and SARS-CoV-2 variants. Repertoires were generated with immunoSEQ multiplex PCR, while TCRdb's copy carries only in-frame clones and drops some. The data hold 180,000 or so clones, with around 88% observed a single time. Material: peripheral blood, obtained after recovery from COVID-19. The receptors here all came from a human donor who had recovered from COVID-19.

The CDR3 DNA sequence: TGTGCCAGCAGCCGGGACAGATCCTACGAGCAGTACTTC. Its protein product is CASSRDRSYEQYF. The J gene is TRBJ2-7, the V gene TRBV7-7, with 7 bases aligning to TRBD1. The CDR3 spans 13 residues. J gave up 1 base and V 5 bases, and 2 bases lay outside the gene matches. Germline V gene data show CDR1 as SSHAT and CDR2 as FNYEAQ (reference sequence).

The chain couples TRBV7-9 to TRBJ2-3, with D possibly being TRBD2 (5 bases). There are 14 residues in the CDR3. V was trimmed by 5 bases and J by 3 bases, leaving 12 bases between them. The germline gives CDR1 SEHNR, CDR2 FQNEAQ (reference sequence). In DNA, the CDR3 is TGTGCCAGCAGCCCCCTGGGGAGAACAGATACGCAGTATTTT. Amino acids: CASSPLGRTDTQYF. The whole variable domain, remainder taken from reference TRBV7-9 and TRBJ2-3, is DTGVSQNPRHKITKRGQNVTFRCDPISEHNRLYWYRQTLGQGPEFLTYFQNEAQLEKSRLLSDRFSAERPKGSFSTLEIQRTEQGDSAMYLCASSPLGRTDTQYFGPGTRLTVL.

This chain joins TRBV27 and TRBJ1-2; D gene ambiguous. The germline V and J ends were trimmed by 2 bases and 0 bases, with 4 bases remaining between them. The CDR3 extends over 13 amino acids. CDR1 and CDR2 (germline): MNHEY, SMNVEV (reference sequence). CDR3 DNA: TGTGCCAGCAGTTTAGGCCCTAACTATGGCTACACCTTC. This codes for CASSLGPNYGYTF.

This clone was found once. Here the CDR3 reads CASSPIAGPGGEQFF. CDR3 sequence (DNA): TGTGCCAGCAGCCCCATAGCGGGGCCGGGAGGTGAGCAGTTCTTC. The rearrangement links TRBV9 to TRBJ2-1, with 8 bases aligning to TRBD2. Germline CDR1 SGDLS, CDR2 YYNGEE. The CDR3 totals 15 residues. Trimming cost V 4 bases and J 9 bases; bases outside gene matches: 12.

The rearrangement joins TRBV19 to TRBJ2-7, with D perhaps TRBD2 (6 bases). CDR3 length: 17 residues. The V and J ends lost 5 bases and 0 bases respectively, with 20 bases between them. The V gene's germline CDR1 is LNHDA and CDR2 SQIVND (reference sequence). The chain's CDR3 is CASSASGIAGSSYEQYF. Here the CDR3 DNA reads TGTGCCAGTAGTGCGTCTGGTATCGCGGGGAGCTCCTACGAGCAGTACTTC.

The chain couples TRBV4-2 to TRBJ1-1; the match to TRBD1 covers 8 bases. Losses at the gene ends were 3 bases for V and 6 bases for J; bases not matched to a gene: 6. The CDR3 totals 14 residues. In germline, CDR1 is LGHNA, CDR2 YNFKEQ. The CDR3 loop reads CASSQELQGAEAFF. CDR3 coding DNA: TGTGCCAGCAGCCAGGAATTACAGGGGGCTGAAGCTTTCTTT.

The V gene is TRBV7-2, the J gene TRBJ2-5; D is perhaps TRBD2 (6 bases). V was clipped by 1 base and J by 4 bases, with 10 bases between them. There are 14 residues in the CDR3. Germline loops: CDR1 SGHTA, CDR2 FQGNSA. CDR3 nucleotide sequence: TGTGCCAGCAGCTTAGGAAGGGGAGGAGAGACCCAGTACTTC. Protein: CASSLGRGGETQYF.

V gene TRBV19 combines with J gene TRBJ2-5; no firm D call. Germline V gives CDR1 LNHDA, CDR2 SQIVND (reference sequence). The V and J ends lost 4 bases and 4 bases respectively, with 19 bases between them. The CDR3 is 16 amino acids. The CDR3, as DNA: TGTGCCAGTAGTAAACGCCCAAAAGTTCTCGGAGAGACCCAGTACTTC. This encodes CASSKRPKVLGETQYF.

As DNA, the CDR3 is TGTGCCAGCAGCTTAGCTAGGTCCCGAAGGGGCTATAATTCACCCCTCCACTTT. Its protein product is CASSLARSRRGYNSPLHF. This sequence joins TRBV7-9 and TRBJ1-6, with D perhaps TRBD1 (5 bases). The CDR3 length is 18 residues. V lost 0 bases and J lost 3, with 15 bases in between. From germline, CDR1 is SEHNR and CDR2 FQNEAQ (reference sequence).

The chain employs TRBV18 and TRBJ1-1; D gene ambiguous. Trimming shortened V by 2 bases and J by 8 bases, and 12 bases separated the two germline ends. Germline V gene sequence: CDR1 KGHSH, CDR2 LQKENI. This CDR3 contains 13 residues. DNA for the CDR3: TGTGCCAGCTCACCAGGCGGCGACGGAGAAGCTTTCTTT. Translation: CASSPGGDGEAFF.

The genes are TRBV7-8 and TRBJ2-1; 8 nucleotides agree with TRBD2. The CDR3 consists of 16 residues. The V and J ends lost 4 bases and 10 bases, in that order; junction bases with no gene match: 15. In germline, CDR1 is SGHVS, CDR2 FQNEAQ. The CDR3 loop is CASSSRGAGGPSEQFF. DNA of the CDR3: TGTGCCAGCAGCTCTAGGGGGGCGGGGGGCCCCTCCGAGCAGTTCTTC.

The chain uses TRBV6-6 and TRBJ2-3; D uncertain. With 0 bases removed from V and 6 bases from J, the gap between germline ends came to 10 bases. CDR1 and CDR2 (germline): MNHNY, SVGAGI (reference sequence). The CDR3 extends over 14 amino acids. The CDR3 nucleotides read TGTGCCAGCAGTTACTCGAGAGTTTATGATACGCAGTATTTT. Encoded protein: CASSYSRVYDTQYF.

This chain uses TRBV12-3 or TRBV12-4 with TRBJ2-5; D gene uncertain. The CDR3 is 13 amino acids. Trimming cost V 3 bases and J 1 base, with 6 bases left between them. DNA for the CDR3: TGTGCCAGCAGTTTGTACATCCAAGAGACCCAGTACTTC. This translates into CASSLYIQETQYF.

The chain carries TRBV11-2 and TRBJ2-3; D is perhaps TRBD2 (6 bases). Trimming left V 4 bases short and J 3 bases short, with 14 bases between. The CDR3 has 15 amino acids. CDR1 is SGHAT, CDR2 FQNNGV, per germline. The CDR3 protein is CASSSVRRDTDTQYF. Written as DNA, the CDR3 is TGTGCCAGCAGCTCAGTGAGGAGGGATACAGATACGCAGTATTTT.

V usage is TRBV27 and J usage is TRBJ2-1; no reliable D call. Trimming removed 0 bases at V and 6 bases at J, with 9 bases between. CDR3 length equals 14 residues. Per the germline V gene, CDR1 is MNHEY and CDR2 is SMNVEV (reference sequence). The CDR3 loop is CASSLSLASNEQFF. CDR3 DNA sequence: TGTGCCAGCAGTTTATCCCTCGCCAGCAATGAGCAGTTCTTC.

The chain is built from TRBV13 and TRBJ2-7; D tentatively fits TRBD1 or TRBD2 (5 bases each). Germline values: CDR1 PRHDT, CDR2 FYEKMQ (reference sequence). Trimming removed 4 bases from V and 6 bases from J, with 7 bases in between. The CDR3 loop spans 11 amino acids. CDR3 residues: CASSSGPEQYF. Written as DNA, the CDR3 is TGTGCCAGCAGCTCGGGACCCGAGCAGTACTTC. Combining the CDR3 with reference TRBV13 and TRBJ2-7 gives the whole variable domain AAGVIQSPRHLIKEKRETATLKCYPIPRHDTVYWYQQGPGQDPQFLISFYEKMQSDKGSIPDRFSAQQFSDYHSELNMSSLELGDSALYFCASSSGPEQYFGPGTRLTVT.

This chain joins TRBV7-3 and TRBJ2-2, with TRBD1 as a possible D gene (6 bases). From germline, CDR1 is SGHTA and CDR2 FQGTGA. V shed 5 bases and J shed 7 bases, with 17 bases lying between them. The CDR3 length is 15 residues. CDR3 bases: TGTGCCAGCAGCCCCCAGGGGTCTCCCAGCGGGGAGCTGTTTTTT. Amino acid sequence: CASSPQGSPSGELFF. Supplemented by reference TRBV7-3 and TRBJ2-2, the full variable domain reads GAGVSQTPSNKVTEKGKYVELRCDPISGHTALYWYRQSLGQGPEFLIYFQGTGAADDSGLPNDRFFAVRPEGSVSTLKIQRTERGDSAVYLCASSPQGSPSGELFFGEGSRLTVL.

The V call is TRBV28, the J call TRBJ1-2; 7 bases are shared with TRBD1. Trimming at V came to 6 bases and at J to 0 bases, leaving 4 bases not matched to a gene. CDR1 and CDR2 (germline): MDHEN, SYDVKM. The CDR3 is made up of 14 amino acids. DNA for the CDR3: TGTGCCAGCAGCACCGGGACAGCTAACTATGGCTACACCTTC. It specifies CASSTGTANYGYTF.

The gene calls are TRBV7-2 and TRBJ2-7; D tentatively reads TRBD1 or TRBD2 (5 bases each). Trimming took off 1 base at V and 4 bases at J, with 11 bases between the two ends. The CDR3 covers 14 residues. Germline CDR1 and CDR2: SGHTA and FQGNSA. CDR3 protein: CASSLGGSPYEQYF. Here the CDR3 DNA reads TGTGCCAGCAGCTTAGGGGGGTCCCCTTACGAGCAGTACTTC.

This chain links TRBV6-5 with TRBJ1-1; 7 bases align to TRBD1. After removal of 2 bases from V and 4 bases from J, the junction contained 7 bases not matched to a gene. This CDR3 spans 15 amino acids. Germline CDR1 is MNHEY and CDR2 is SVGAGI. CDR3 amino acids: CASSYTPGGGTEAFF. The CDR3 DNA sequence: TGTGCCAGCAGTTACACCCCAGGGGGGGGCACTGAAGCTTTCTTT.

The V and J genes are TRBV4-1 and TRBJ2-3; D possibly corresponds to TRBD1 (5 bases). Germline CDR1 reads MGHRA; CDR2 reads YSYEKL. There are 15 residues in the CDR3. Trimming took 1 base from V and 2 from J, leaving 10 bases between them. The CDR3 protein is CASSQGAGITDTQYF. The DNA of the CDR3 is TGCGCCAGCAGCCAAGGGGCAGGGATCACAGATACGCAGTATTTT.

The chain uses TRBV5-1 and TRBJ2-1; possible D gene TRBD2, 5 bases. Germline CDR1 SGHRS, CDR2 YFSETQ. Trimming removed 3 bases at V and 9 bases at J, with 16 bases between. This CDR3 has 14 residues. For the CDR3, the DNA is TGCGCCAGCAGCTCCGAGGGCTCGATGGGTGAGCAGTTCTTC. Its translation is CASSSEGSMGEQFF.

This clone was counted between two and nine times. The rearrangement uses TRBV10-1 and TRBJ2-7, with a weak D call TRBD1 (6 bases). V lost 7 bases and J lost 0, with 28 bases in between. Germline values: CDR1 WNHNN, CDR2 SYGVQD (reference sequence). This CDR3 comprises 19 residues. For the CDR3, the DNA is TGCGCCAGCAAAAGTGTCCGAACGTCTGACAGGAACATCTCCTACGAGCAGTACTTC. Translating gives CASKSVRTSDRNISYEQYF.